This T cell receptor (beta chain) was recorded in a study of persistence of HIV-infected CD4 T cells. The ends were cut back, 5 bases at V and 6 bases at J, with 20 bases in the middle. The germline gives CDR1 SEHNR, CDR2 FQNEAQ (reference sequence). The CDR3 has 15 residues. Sequencing used immunoSEQ version 4 in survey mode. Measured with immunoSEQ multiplex PCR; TCRdb has only the in-frame clones, and not every one. This sample has 25,000 to 40,000 clones, with 75% to 85% found just once. Cells were stimulated with overlapping HIV-1 Gag 15-mer peptides. CD40L-negative CD69-negative CD45RO-high memory CD4+ T cells were sorted as populations depleted of antigen-responding cells. Inclusion required CMV-positive serology and CD4+ counts above 400 cells/uL. Before stimulation, PBMCs underwent CD8+ T cell depletion. To note about this clone: Its antigen is unknown.

The receptor was derived from an adult woman with HIV who was CMV-seropositive. Source: CD4+ T cells sorted from PBMCs after roughly 17-hour stimulation, taken from a patient who received antiretroviral therapy. The genes are TRBV7-9 and TRBJ2-7; a possible D gene is TRBD1 (5 bases). The CDR3 DNA reads as TGTGCCAGCAGCCGCGATCGGGCGCAGGGCGGCGAGCAGTACTTC. This translates into CASSRDRAQGGEQYF. Based on the CDR3 plus reference TRBV7-9 and TRBJ2-7, the full variable domain is DTGVSQNPRHKITKRGQNVTFRCDPISEHNRLYWYRQTLGQGPEFLTYFQNEAQLEKSRLLSDRFSAERPKGSFSTLEIQRTEQGDSAMYLCASSRDRAQGGEQYFGPGTRLTVT.